This T cell receptor (beta chain) was retrieved from a study of blood T cell repertoires in COVID-19. Profiled with immunoSEQ multiplex PCR; TCRdb holds only in-frame clones, not every one. Of over 350,000 clones in the sample, more than 85% were seen once. The CDR3 contains 17 residues. Between the trimmed V and J ends, which lost 5 bases and 5 bases, there was a span of 24 bases. Germline values: CDR1 SNHLY, CDR2 FYNNEI. The chain couples TRBV2 to TRBJ2-5, with a tentative D call TRBD2 (5 bases). The receptor was derived from a woman aged 40 to 49 who had been exposed to COVID-19. Sequences were obtained from PBMCs or T cells enriched from blood (not recorded which). For the CDR3, the DNA is TGTGCCAGCAGTTCTGATCCGGACGGAGGAATCTACGAGACCCAGTACTTC. This codes for CASSSDPDGGIYETQYF.